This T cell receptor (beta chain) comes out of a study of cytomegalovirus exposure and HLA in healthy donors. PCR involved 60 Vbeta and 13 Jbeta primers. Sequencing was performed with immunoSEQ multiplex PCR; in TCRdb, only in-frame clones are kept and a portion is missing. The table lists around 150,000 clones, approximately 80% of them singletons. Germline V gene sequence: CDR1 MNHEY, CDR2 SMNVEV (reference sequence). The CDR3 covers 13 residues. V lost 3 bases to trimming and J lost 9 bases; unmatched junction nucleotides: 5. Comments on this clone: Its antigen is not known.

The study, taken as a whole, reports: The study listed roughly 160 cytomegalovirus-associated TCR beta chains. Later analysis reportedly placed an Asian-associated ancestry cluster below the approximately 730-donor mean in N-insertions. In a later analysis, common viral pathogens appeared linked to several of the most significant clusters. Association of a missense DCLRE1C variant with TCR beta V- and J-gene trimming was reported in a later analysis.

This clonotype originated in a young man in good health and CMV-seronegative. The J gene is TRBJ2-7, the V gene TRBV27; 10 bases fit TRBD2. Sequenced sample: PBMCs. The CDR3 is CASSLTVAGGQYF. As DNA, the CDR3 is TGTGCCAGCAGTTTGACCGTAGCGGGAGGGCAGTACTTC.